This T cell receptor (beta chain) was sequenced during a study of radiation and T cells in renal cell carcinoma. Broader study findings: Irradiated tumors held more dominant CDR3 motifs than control tumors.

This clone was seen more than once but under ten times. Its antigen remains unidentified. TCRdb's copy holds only in-frame clones and misses some; the assay was immunoSEQ multiplex PCR. Counted here are roughly 3,700 clones, roughly three quarters occurring once; the ten biggest clones make up approximately 7.7%. CDR1 is SNHLY and CDR2 is FYNNEI in the germline V gene. Trimming left V 4 bases short and J 5 bases short, with 11 bases between. CDR3 length equals 13 residues. Sample treatment: treatment-naive control, cytoreductive nephrectomy. The material was tumor tissue, obtained from a patient whose treatment was nephrectomy without radiotherapy. This rearrangement joins TRBV2 to TRBJ1-2; D is unresolved. The receptor's source is a man between 50 and 59 years old with renal cell carcinoma. The CDR3 DNA sequence: TGTGCCAGCAGTGTCGGCAGCTATTATGGCTACACCTTC. Residues: CASSVGSYYGYTF.